This passage covers 13 T cell receptor beta chains from one sample sequenced in a study of T cell responses to AZD1222 COVID-19 vaccine. Assay: immunoSEQ multiplex PCR; the TCRdb copy retains only in-frame clones and omits some. The top ten hold more than 7.5% of the sample, which has about 120,000 clones, 80% to 90% seen once. Sequenced material: peripheral blood, taken on day 0 of AZD1222 vaccination. The receptors shown here come from an adult in good health.

The chain combines TRBV28 with TRBJ2-3, with a possible D match to TRBD2 (6 bases). CDR1 is MDHEN, CDR2 SYDVKM, per germline. The ends were cut back, 3 bases at V and 4 bases at J, with 17 bases in the middle. This CDR3 spans 16 amino acids. As DNA, the CDR3 is TGTGCCAGCAGTTTTGGAGGGGTAAACGGCGCAGATACGCAGTATTTT. Its translation: CASSFGGVNGADTQYF.

This clone was seen repeatedly, ten times or more. This sequence joins TRBV7-2 and TRBJ2-3; D may be TRBD2 (5 bases). Germline V gene data show CDR1 as SGHTA and CDR2 as FQGNSA. CDR3 size: 15 residues. V gave up 2 bases and J gave up 1 base, with 10 bases separating them. CDR3 coding DNA: TGTGCCAGCAGCTTACAAGCGGTGGGCACAGATACGCAGTATTTT. This encodes CASSLQAVGTDTQYF.

The rearrangement joins TRBV30 to TRBJ1-3; no clear D gene. CDR3 length: 13 residues. In germline, CDR1 is GTSNPN, CDR2 SVGIG (reference sequence). The ends were cut back, 2 bases at V and 2 bases at J, with 7 bases in the middle. CDR3: CAWSNGAGNTIYF. CDR3 DNA sequence: TGTGCCTGGAGTAATGGGGCTGGAAACACCATATATTTT.

The chain couples TRBV24-1 to TRBJ1-2; 7 bases line up with TRBD1. Per the germline V gene, CDR1 is KGHDR and CDR2 is SFDVKD. Trimming took 1 base from V and 6 from J; bases not matched to a gene: 1. The CDR3 spans 13 residues. The CDR3 DNA is TGTGCCACCAGTGATTTTACAGGGGATGGCTACACCTTC. It yields the protein CATSDFTGDGYTF.

This chain connects TRBV6-2 or TRBV6-3 to TRBJ1-2; 8 positions agree with TRBD1. V shed 5 bases and J 4 bases; nucleotides not matched to a gene: 6. Germline V gene lookup returns CDR1 MNHEY and CDR2 SVGEGT. The CDR3 covers 14 residues. The CDR3: CASSRSGTGYGYTF. CDR3 bases: TGTGCCAGCAGTAGATCCGGGACAGGCTATGGCTACACCTTC.

The genes are TRBV19 and TRBJ2-7; 12 bases match TRBD2. The CDR3 is made up of 15 amino acids. V dropped 4 bases and J dropped 3; count of bases not matched to a gene: 4. Germline CDR1 LNHDA, CDR2 SQIVND (reference sequence). Written as DNA, the CDR3 is TGTGCCAGTAGTACCGGACTAGCGGGGAGCTACGAGCAGTACTTC. Protein: CASSTGLAGSYEQYF. Filled out from reference TRBV19 and TRBJ2-7, the complete variable domain reads DGGITQSPKYLFRKEGQNVTLSCEQNLNHDAMYWYRQDPGQGLRLIYYSQIVNDFQKGDIAEGYSVSREKKESFPLTVTSAQKNPTAFYLCASSTGLAGSYEQYFGPGTRLTVT.

This clone has only a few counts. This chain joins TRBV30 and TRBJ2-7; D unresolved. Per germline, CDR1 GTSNPN and CDR2 SVGIG (reference sequence). The V end was cut by 3 bases, the J end by 1 base, with 7 bases between. The CDR3 is 12 residues long. DNA for the CDR3: TGTGCCTGGAGCCCTCTATCCTACGAGCAGTACTTC. Encoded protein: CAWSPLSYEQYF.

The CDR3 spells CASSNRQEGNTIYF. CDR3 nucleotides: TGTGCCAGCAGTAATCGACAGGAAGGAAACACCATATATTTT. V and J are TRBV7-2 and TRBJ1-3; TRBD1 might be the D (6 bases). Germline CDR1 and CDR2: SGHTA and FQGNSA. CDR3 length: 14 amino acids. Trimming removed 6 bases from V and 4 bases from J, with 13 bases in between.

This clone was counted between two and nine times. J is TRBJ2-7 and V is TRBV4-2; 10 bases are shared with TRBD2. J was trimmed by 4 bases and V by 4 bases; bases with no gene match: 4. This CDR3 spans 14 amino acids. Germline CDR1 and CDR2: LGHNA and YNFKEQ. CDR3 sequence: CASSPWTSGYEQYF. Written as DNA, the CDR3 is TGTGCCAGCAGCCCGTGGACTAGCGGTTACGAGCAGTACTTC.

The V gene is TRBV7-2, the J gene TRBJ1-2, with 8 bases aligning to TRBD1. The trim removed 2 bases at V and 0 bases at J, leaving 5 bases unmatched. CDR3 size: 16 residues. The germline V gene has CDR1 SGHTA and CDR2 FQGNSA. In nucleotides, the CDR3 is TGTGCCAGCAGCTTATCCGACAGGGGACCTAACTATGGCTACACCTTC. Translation: CASSLSDRGPNYGYTF.

With regard to this clone: In the same sample, other DNA sequences code for this CDR3. The V call is TRBV28, the J call TRBJ1-4; D is uncertain. Trimming cost V 6 bases and J 0 bases, with 5 bases left between them. The CDR3 runs 13 residues. Germline assignment: CDR1 MDHEN and CDR2 SYDVKM. As DNA, the CDR3 is TGTGCCAGCAGCCGGACAACTAATGAAAAACTGTTTTTT. Amino acid sequence: CASSRTTNEKLFF.

Written as DNA, the CDR3 is TGTGCCAGCAGTTTACAGGGGGCGATTAATTCACCCCTCCACTTT. Amino acid sequence: CASSLQGAINSPLHF. The gene calls are TRBV27 and TRBJ1-6, with 8 bases identical to TRBD1. Losses at the gene ends were 2 bases for V and 6 bases for J; bases not matched to a gene: 3. The CDR3 has 15 residues. CDR1 MNHEY and CDR2 SMNVEV come from the germline V gene (reference sequence).

The chain has TRBV4-2 and TRBJ2-7, with D possibly matching TRBD2 (5 bases). The germline CDR1 and CDR2 sequences are LGHNA and YNFKEQ. With 0 bases removed from V and 3 bases from J, the gap between germline ends came to 9 bases. The length of the CDR3 is 14 residues. The CDR3 is CASSQDQEVYEQYF. The CDR3 DNA is TGTGCCAGCAGCCAAGATCAGGAGGTCTACGAGCAGTACTTC.